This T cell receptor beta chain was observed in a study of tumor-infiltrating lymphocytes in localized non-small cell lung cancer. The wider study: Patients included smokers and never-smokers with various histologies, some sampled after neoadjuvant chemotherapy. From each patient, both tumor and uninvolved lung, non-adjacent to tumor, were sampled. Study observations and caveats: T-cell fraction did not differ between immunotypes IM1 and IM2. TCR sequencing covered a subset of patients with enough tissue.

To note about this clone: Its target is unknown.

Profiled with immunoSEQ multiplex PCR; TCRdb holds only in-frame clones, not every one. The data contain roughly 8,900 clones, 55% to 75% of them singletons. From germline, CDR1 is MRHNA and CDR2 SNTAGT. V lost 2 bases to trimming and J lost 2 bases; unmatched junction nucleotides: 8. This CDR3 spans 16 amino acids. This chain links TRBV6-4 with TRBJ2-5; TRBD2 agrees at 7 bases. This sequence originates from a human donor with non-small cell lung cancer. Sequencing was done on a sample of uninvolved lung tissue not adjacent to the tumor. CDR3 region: CASSDPGGRLQETQYF. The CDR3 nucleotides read TGTGCCAGCAGTGACCCGGGAGGCCGCTTACAAGAGACCCAGTACTTC.